The 12 T cell receptor beta chains reported below all come from one sample, sequenced in a study of blood T cell repertoires in COVID-19. Profiled with immunoSEQ multiplex PCR; TCRdb holds only in-frame clones, not every one. Here the sample spans fewer than 200,000 clones, 82% being singletons. Sequencing used peripheral blood. The receptor set was obtained from a woman aged 70 to 79 with acute or convalescent COVID-19.

The chain joins TRBV9 to TRBJ1-4, with D possibly matching TRBD1 (5 bases). Germline assignment: CDR1 SGDLS and CDR2 YYNGEE. This CDR3 spans 15 amino acids. V was trimmed by 1 base and J by 8 bases, leaving 15 bases between them. CDR3 DNA: TGTGCCAGCAGCGTAATGCCAGGGTATGGAGAAAAACTGTTTTTT. Translated, it gives CASSVMPGYGEKLFF.

CDR3 sequence reads: CASSPRPGQPQHF. The CDR3 DNA reads TGCGCCAGCAGTCCGCGTCCCGGGCAGCCCCAGCATTTT. J is TRBJ1-5 and V is TRBV5-1; D unclear. Germline CDR1 and CDR2: SGHRS and YFSETQ. V was clipped by 5 bases and J by 7 bases, with 13 bases between them. This CDR3 comprises 13 residues. The complete variable domain, with remaining parts taken from reference TRBV5-1 and TRBJ1-5, reads KAGVTQTPRYLIKTRGQQVTLSCSPISGHRSVSWYQQTPGQGLQFLFEYFSETQRNKGNFPGRFSGRQFSNSRSEMNVSTLELGDSALYLCASSPRPGQPQHFGDGTRLSIL.

To note about this clone: At the DNA level, this CDR3 is encoded by other sequences in the same sample as well. V gene TRBV18 combines with J gene TRBJ1-1; D not certain. This CDR3 contains 13 residues. The V gene lost 6 bases and the J gene lost 2 bases, with 10 bases spanning the gap. Germline loops: CDR1 KGHSH, CDR2 LQKENI. CDR3: CASSHDKNTEAFF. CDR3 coding DNA: TGTGCCAGCTCCCACGACAAAAACACTGAAGCTTTCTTT.

The V call is TRBV19, the J call TRBJ2-2, with 9 bases fitting TRBD2. Trimming removed 7 bases from V and 2 bases from J; junction bases left unmatched: 8. Germline-derived CDR1 and CDR2 are LNHDA and SQIVND (reference sequence). There are 16 residues in the CDR3. The CDR3 coding sequence is TGTGCCAGTATCACGACTAGCGGACTAAACACCGGGGAGCTGTTTTTT. This encodes CASITTSGLNTGELFF.

To note about this clone: This sample includes further DNA sequences coding for the same CDR3. The V and J genes are TRBV3-1 (or the pseudogene TRBV3-2) and TRBJ2-2; 7 bases match TRBD2. V lost 0 bases, J lost 5 bases, and 15 bases stayed unmatched. Germline-derived CDR1 and CDR2 are LGHDT and YNNKEL (reference sequence). This CDR3 has 19 residues. The CDR3 coding sequence is TGTGCCAGCAGCCAAGACGCTTTGATGGGGGGGGGAGGAACCGGGGAGCTGTTTTTT. It yields the protein CASSQDALMGGGGTGELFF.

This sequence joins TRBV11-2 and TRBJ2-5; 7 bases fit TRBD2. The CDR3 sequence is 14 residues long. The J segment lost 2 bases and the V segment lost 1 base, leaving 1 base of the junction unmatched. Germline V gene data show CDR1 as SGHAT and CDR2 as FQNNGV. The CDR3 loop is CASSLAGGQETQYF. In DNA form, the CDR3 reads TGTGCCAGCAGCTTAGCGGGGGGTCAAGAGACCCAGTACTTC.

J is TRBJ2-3 and V is TRBV3-1 (or the pseudogene TRBV3-2); no reliable D call. In germline, CDR1 is LGHDT, CDR2 YNNKEL (reference sequence). This CDR3 has 15 amino acids. V lost 0 bases, J lost 2 bases, and 9 bases lay in between. In nucleotides, the CDR3 is TGTGCCAGCAGCCAAGATGGGCAGCCCACAGATACGCAGTATTTT. It codes for CASSQDGQPTDTQYF.

V and J are TRBV19 and TRBJ2-7, with 9 bases lining up with TRBD1. The CDR3 contains 14 residues. Germline V gives CDR1 LNHDA, CDR2 SQIVND (reference sequence). Trimming took 6 bases from V and 4 from J; bases not matched to a gene: 7. The CDR3 DNA sequence: TGTGCCAGTAGCAACTCAGGGACAGGGTACGAGCAGTACTTC. Encoded protein: CASSNSGTGYEQYF.

The chain couples TRBV19 to TRBJ1-2, with 8 bases aligning to TRBD1. The CDR3 is 13 residues long. Germline V CDR1 and CDR2: LNHDA, SQIVND (reference sequence). V lost 5 bases, J lost 6 bases, and 5 bases stayed unmatched. The CDR3, as DNA: TGTGCCAGTAGTTTGGACAGGGAGGATGGCTACACCTTC. Translation: CASSLDREDGYTF. The full variable domain, its missing parts supplied by reference TRBV19 and TRBJ1-2, is DGGITQSPKYLFRKEGQNVTLSCEQNLNHDAMYWYRQDPGQGLRLIYYSQIVNDFQKGDIAEGYSVSREKKESFPLTVTSAQKNPTAFYLCASSLDREDGYTFGSGTRLTVV.

The gene calls are TRBV7-2 and TRBJ1-2, with 7 bases fitting TRBD1. Germline loops: CDR1 SGHTA, CDR2 FQGNSA. Trimming cost V 4 bases and J 4 bases; bases outside gene matches: 6. This CDR3 spans 14 amino acids. The CDR3 here is CASSSRAGGYGYTF. CDR3 DNA sequence: TGTGCCAGCAGCTCACGGGCAGGGGGCTATGGCTACACCTTC.

This chain connects TRBV28 to TRBJ1-5, with a possible D match to TRBD1 (6 bases). The germline gives CDR1 MDHEN, CDR2 SYDVKM. This CDR3 is built from 17 residues. Deletions cut 2 bases from V and 2 bases from J, with 16 bases between. This CDR3 reads CASSLHAGAMGNQPQHF. The CDR3 DNA reads as TGTGCCAGCAGTTTACATGCAGGGGCAATGGGCAATCAGCCCCAGCATTTT.

This clone appeared a single time. This chain connects TRBV14 to TRBJ2-4; TRBD2 agrees at 15 bases. This CDR3 has 17 residues. J lost 7 bases, V lost 5 bases, and 9 bases had no gene match. Germline V gene sequence: CDR1 SGHDN, CDR2 FVKESK. DNA for the CDR3: TGTGCCAGCAGCACCTGGACTAGCGGGAGGGTAAAGAACATTCAGTACTTC. This translates into CASSTWTSGRVKNIQYF.